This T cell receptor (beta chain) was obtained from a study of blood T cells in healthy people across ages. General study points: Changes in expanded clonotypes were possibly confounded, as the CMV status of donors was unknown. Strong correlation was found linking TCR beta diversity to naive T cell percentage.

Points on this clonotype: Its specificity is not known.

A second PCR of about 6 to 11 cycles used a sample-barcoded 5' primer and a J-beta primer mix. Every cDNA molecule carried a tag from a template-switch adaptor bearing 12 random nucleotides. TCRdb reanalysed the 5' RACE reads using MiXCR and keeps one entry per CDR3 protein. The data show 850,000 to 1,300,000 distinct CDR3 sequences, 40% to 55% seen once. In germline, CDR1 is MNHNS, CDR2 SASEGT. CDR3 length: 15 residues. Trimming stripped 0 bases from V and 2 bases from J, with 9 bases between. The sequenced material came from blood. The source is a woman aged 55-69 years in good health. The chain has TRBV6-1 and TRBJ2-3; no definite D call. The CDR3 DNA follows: TGTGCCAGCAGTGAAGCTAGGGCTCACACAGATACGCAGTATTTT. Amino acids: CASSEARAHTDTQYF.